This record concerns one TCR beta chain sequence. The sample originates from a study of blood T cell repertoires in COVID-19. Study-wide background: The samples span acute and convalescent COVID-19 from the United States, Italy and Spain.

Between the trimmed V and J ends, which lost 1 base and 0 bases, there was a span of 7 bases. Germline loops: CDR1 SGHRS, CDR2 YFSETQ. The CDR3 is 15 amino acids. The assay was immunoSEQ multiplex PCR, and TCRdb's table has in-frame clones only and misses some. The sample yields under 300,000 clones, more than 60% seen once. Sequenced material: peripheral blood. The TCR sequence derives from a woman between 40 and 50 years old with active or convalescent COVID-19. V gene TRBV5-1 combines with J gene TRBJ1-4; D call uncertain. The CDR3 protein is CASSLRGPTNEKLFF. Here the CDR3 DNA reads TGCGCCAGCAGCTTGCGCGGTCCAACTAATGAAAAACTGTTTTTT. The full variable domain, completed using reference TRBV5-1 and TRBJ1-4, is KAGVTQTPRYLIKTRGQQVTLSCSPISGHRSVSWYQQTPGQGLQFLFEYFSETQRNKGNFPGRFSGRQFSNSRSEMNVSTLELGDSALYLCASSLRGPTNEKLFFGSGTQLSVL.